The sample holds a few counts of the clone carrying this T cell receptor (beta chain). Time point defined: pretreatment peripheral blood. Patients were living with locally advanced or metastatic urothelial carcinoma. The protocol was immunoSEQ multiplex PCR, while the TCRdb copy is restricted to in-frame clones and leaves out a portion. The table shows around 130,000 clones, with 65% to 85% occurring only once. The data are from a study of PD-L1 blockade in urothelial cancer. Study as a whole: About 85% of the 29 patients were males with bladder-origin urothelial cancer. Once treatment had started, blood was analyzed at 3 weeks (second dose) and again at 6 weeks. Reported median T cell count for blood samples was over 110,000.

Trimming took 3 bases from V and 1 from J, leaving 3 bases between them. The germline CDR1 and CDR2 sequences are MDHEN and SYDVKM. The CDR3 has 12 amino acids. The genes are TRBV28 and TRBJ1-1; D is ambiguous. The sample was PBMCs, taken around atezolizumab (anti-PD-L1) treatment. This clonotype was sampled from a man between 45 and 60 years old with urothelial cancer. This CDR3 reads CASSFRNTEAFF. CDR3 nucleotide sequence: TGTGCCAGCAGTTTCCGGAACACTGAAGCTTTCTTT.